The clone carrying this T cell receptor beta chain was seen a few times. Its antigen remains unknown. Looked up from germline, CDR1 is SGHRS and CDR2 is YFSETQ. There are 15 residues in the CDR3. Trimming cost V 4 bases and J 3 bases; bases outside gene matches: 8. This sample was taken from a study of naive and memory T cell subsets. General study points: Findings for naive and memory subsets could not be checked against ground truth. RNA-based TCR counts may shift with T cell activation and differentiation.

An equimolar mix of two oligonucleotides served as the beta constant-region primer for TRBC1 and TRBC2. The ligated cDNA underwent four PCR rounds using SP2 and nested alpha and beta constant-region primers. TCRdb recomputed calls from the UMI-ligation and nested PCR reads with MiXCR, one row per CDR3 protein. This sample carries around 110,000 distinct CDR3 sequences, about 36% of them seen once, and the ten largest clones take around 0.92%. The chain recombines TRBV5-1 with TRBJ1-2, with 8 positions matching TRBD1. The receptor was isolated from a human donor in good health. Source material: central memory CD4+ T cells from blood. The CDR3 DNA is TGCGCCAGCAGCAGACAGACAGGGGAGTACTATGGCTACACCTTC. It yields the protein CASSRQTGEYYGYTF.